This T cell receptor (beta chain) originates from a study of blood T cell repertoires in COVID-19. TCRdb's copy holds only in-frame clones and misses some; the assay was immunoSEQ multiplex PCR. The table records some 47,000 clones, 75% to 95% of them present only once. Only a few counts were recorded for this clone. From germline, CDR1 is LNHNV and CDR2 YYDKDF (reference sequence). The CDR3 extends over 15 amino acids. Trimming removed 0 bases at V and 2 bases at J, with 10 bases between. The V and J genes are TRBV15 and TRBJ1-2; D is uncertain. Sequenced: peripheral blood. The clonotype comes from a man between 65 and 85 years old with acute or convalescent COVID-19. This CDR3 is CATSRERVGNYGYTF. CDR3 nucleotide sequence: TGTGCCACCAGCAGAGAGAGGGTGGGGAACTATGGCTACACCTTC.